This TCR beta chain was found in a study of T cell repertoires in cytomegalovirus infection. Study summary: CMV epitopes, recently identified HLA-C-restricted and well-studied HLA-B-restricted, were used.

CDR3 length: 17 amino acids. CDR1 is MDHEN and CDR2 is SYDVKM in the germline V gene. The junction had 14 bases not matched to a gene; V was cut back by 7 bases and J by 4 bases. In its sample, this clonotype was seen a few times. Its antigen remains unknown. TCRdb reprocessed the reads via MiXCR and lists one record per CDR3 protein. The sample lists more than 250,000 distinct CDR3 sequences, approximately 25% seen once, with approximately 12% in the top ten. Study-wide points: The cumulative frequency of public TCR beta families identified carriers of CMV plus the relevant HLA.

The clonotype comes from a human donor in good health (CMV status not recorded). Some clones in this sample may be carry-over from other donors' samples. The V gene is TRBV28, the J gene TRBJ2-1, with TRBD2 matching over 9 bases. Source: cultured PBMCs, taken from culture after CMV antigen stimulation. The CDR3 nucleotides read TGTGCCAGCACCCCGAGATGGAGGACTAGCGCGTACAATGAGCAGTTCTTC. As protein: CASTPRWRTSAYNEQFF. Full variable domain (missing parts from reference TRBV28 and TRBJ2-1): DVKVTQSSRYLVKRTGEKVFLECVQDMDHENMFWYRQDPGLGLRLIYFSYDVKMKEKGDIPEGYSVSREKKERFSLILESASTNQTSMYLCASTPRWRTSAYNEQFFGPGTRLTVL.